What follows describes a single T cell receptor beta chain. What it binds is not known. The data are from a study of T cell responses to AZD1222 COVID-19 vaccine. Study overall: Some second doses came at about 4 weeks and others at about 12 weeks; these were pooled.

The trim removed 4 bases at V and 3 bases at J, leaving 2 bases unmatched. The CDR3 contains 14 residues. Germline CDR1 and CDR2: SNHLY and FYNNEI. Clones were read by immunoSEQ multiplex PCR, and TCRdb kept only the in-frame ones, dropping some. The table records approximately 140,000 clones, 93% of them present only once. Study conclusions and caveats: In the spike-specific TCR repertoire, nearly half reportedly target unmutated variant regions. Sampled repertoires all dated from after the peak T cell response. At baseline, just five to seven AZD1222 recipients tested seropositive.

The chain couples TRBV2 to TRBJ1-5, with 8 bases that match TRBD1. This clonotype originated in an adult in good health. The sequenced sample was peripheral blood, obtained on day 0 of AZD1222 vaccination. The CDR3 protein is CASSGDRSNQPQHF. CDR3 nucleotides: TGTGCCAGCAGTGGGGACAGGTCCAATCAGCCCCAGCATTTT.